This T cell receptor beta chain came from a study of PD-L1 blockade in urothelial cancer. In this sample, this clone turned up once. Noted time point: pretreatment peripheral blood. The CDR3 is made up of 18 amino acids. Germline CDR1 is SQVTM and CDR2 is ANQGSEA. V shed 3 bases and J 4 bases; nucleotides not matched to a gene: 16. Produced via immunoSEQ multiplex PCR; TCRdb's table is partial and in-frame only. In the table there are 15,000 to 20,000 clones, approximately 91% of which are singletons. Sequenced here: PBMCs, sampled around atezolizumab (anti-PD-L1) treatment. The rearrangement joins TRBV29-1 to TRBJ2-7; 12 bases agree with TRBD1. The receptor comes from a man between 70 and 80 years old with urothelial cancer. CDR3 sequence (DNA): TGCAGCGTTGATGGGATCCCCGGGACAGGGGGCGCTGAGTACGAGCAGTACTTC. Its protein is CSVDGIPGTGGAEYEQYF.